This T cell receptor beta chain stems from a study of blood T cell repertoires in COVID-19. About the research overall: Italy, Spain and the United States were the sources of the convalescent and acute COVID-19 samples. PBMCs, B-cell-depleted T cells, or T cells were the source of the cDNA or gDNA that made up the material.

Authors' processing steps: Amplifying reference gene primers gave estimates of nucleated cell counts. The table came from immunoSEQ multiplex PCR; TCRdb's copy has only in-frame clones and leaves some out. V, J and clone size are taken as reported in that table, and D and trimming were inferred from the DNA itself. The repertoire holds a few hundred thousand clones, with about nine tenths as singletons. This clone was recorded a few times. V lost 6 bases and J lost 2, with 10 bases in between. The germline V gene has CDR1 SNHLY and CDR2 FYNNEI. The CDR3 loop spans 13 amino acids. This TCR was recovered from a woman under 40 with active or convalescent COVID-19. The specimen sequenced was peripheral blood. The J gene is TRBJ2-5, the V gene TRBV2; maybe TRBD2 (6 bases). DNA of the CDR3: TGTGCCAGCAGCCAGGCGGGGCAAGAGACCCAGTACTTC. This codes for CASSQAGQETQYF.